This T cell receptor (beta chain) is from a study of CD8 T cells in ankylosing spondylitis (dated 2017 in TCRdb). For context, the study as a whole: The study profiled T cell receptor beta repertoires in healthy donors and ankylosing spondylitis patients to find disease-linked TCR variants. Peripheral blood was sampled, and synovial fluid was also collected from ankylosing spondylitis patients. The full study cohort was made up of 25 to 30 ankylosing spondylitis patients and 95 to 130 healthy donors. The research as a whole found: According to the report, matched synovial fluid samples from ankylosing spondylitis patients were significantly enriched for the disease-linked clones. A TCR beta motif made up of seven or eight highly homologous amino acid variants appeared to be characteristic of blood from ankylosing spondylitis patients. The disease-linked clones had a CD8+ phenotype and were found at relatively low frequencies in peripheral blood. Some of the motif variants had been reported before in the synovial fluid and blood of reactive arthritis patients, a finding that suggests common disease-initiation mechanisms.

A note on this clonotype: Its antigen is still unknown. Qualities for individual bases were not recorded, and no much larger clone is one base off.

These reads were obtained on an Illumina HiSeq 2500. Quantitative 5'-RACE with molecular barcodes was used to prepare TCR beta libraries. The authors' pipeline ran thus. A new computational method, built on a probabilistic model of VDJ rearrangement, was used to identify disease-linked TCR variants. The public reads were reprocessed in TCRdb via fastp at Q25 and MiXCR, keeping in-frame beta chains. Entries that share a CDR3 protein sequence are merged under the most common genes and DNA. These V and J calls rely on TCRdb rather than the paper's analysis. The sample includes some 400,000 distinct CDR3 sequences, with 20% to 25% observed a single time. The ten biggest clones cover 15% to 20% of the sample. Between the V and J ends, shortened by 6 bases and 6 bases respectively, the junction contains 17 bases. Inclusive of the bounding cysteine and phenylalanine, the CDR3 is 15 residues long. The sequence is cut down to CDR3 DNA, 45 bases in frame from base 1.

The source is a male donor with ankylosing spondylitis. The receptor chain draws on TRBV12-3 or TRBV12-4 and TRBJ2-2; TRBD2 is a possible D gene, resting on 6 matching bases. Sequenced sample: blood, either unsorted or a sorted T cell fraction (not recorded which). The CDR3 region reads CASSSLASAPGELFF. The DNA sequence is as follows: TGTGCCAGCAGCTCCCTGGCTAGCGCTCCCGGGGAGCTGTTTTTT.